This record covers a single T cell receptor (beta chain). Generated by immunoSEQ multiplex PCR, the TCRdb table keeps only in-frame clones and is missing some. Seen here are roughly 640,000 clones, less than 85% observed once, and the top ten hold about 1.8%. The sample is drawn from a study of shared clonotypes between healthy human individuals. With 5 bases clipped from V and 7 bases from J, the junction kept 2 bases outside the gene matches. Germline CDR1 SGHNT, CDR2 YENEEA. The CDR3 loop spans 12 amino acids. Sequencing was done on a sample of memory CD4+ T cells sorted from blood. Subset here: CD45RA-negative fraction. This sequence originates from a woman in her 30s in good health. The chain uses TRBV11-3 and TRBJ2-1, with 7 nucleotides matching TRBD2. The CDR3 region has the DNA TGTGCCAGCAGCGGGGGGGTTAATGAGCAGTTCTTC. The encoded protein is CASSGGVNEQFF.